What follows are 2 T cell receptor beta chains derived from one specimen sequenced in a study of regulatory T cells in long-lasting Graves disease. TCR beta libraries were built with iRepertoire HTBI primers and Arm-PCR of CDR3 regions. In TCRdb, the multiplex PCR reads were re-called with MiXCR into one record per CDR3 protein. The data show a few hundred thousand distinct CDR3 sequences, around 15% seen once. As to time point: newly diagnosed GD, antithyroid drugs for less than 3 months. PBMC RNA was the source of the TCR library. The data also belong to a second study, concerning T cells in Graves' hyperthyroidism and ophthalmopathy.

Sequenced here: peripheral blood mononuclear cells (PBMCs), sampled at new diagnosis, from a patient treated with antithyroid drugs. The receptor set was obtained from a man between 40 and 49 years old with Graves disease.

The V call is TRBV19, the J call TRBJ2-6; TRBD1 matches at 9 bases. The trim removed 5 bases at V and 4 bases at J, leaving 9 bases unmatched. Germline CDR1 is LNHDA and CDR2 is SQIVND (reference sequence). The CDR3 length is 17 residues. CDR3 amino acids: CASSAGTGLGGANVLTF. The CDR3 DNA is TGTGCCAGTAGTGCAGGGACAGGGCTAGGCGGGGCCAACGTCCTGACTTTC.

There are a few counts of this clonotype. A much larger clonotype is one base distant, so this may be a read error. The chain carries TRBV11-2 and TRBJ1-3; TRBD1 is a possible D gene (5 bases). The germline gives CDR1 SGHAT, CDR2 FQNNGV. The length of the CDR3 is 15 residues. The CDR3 nucleotides read TGTGCCTGCAGCTTAATGCGGGGGACTGGAAACACCATATATTTT. This sequence encodes CACSLMRGTGNTIYF. Looking up the rest from reference TRBV11-2 and TRBJ1-3 gives the full variable domain: EAGVAQSPRYKIIEKRQSVAFWCNPISGHATLYWYQQILGQGPKLLIQFQNNGVVDDSQLPKDRFSAERLKGVDSTLKIQPAKLEDSAVYLCACSLMRGTGNTIYFGEGSWLTVV.